Listed below are T cell receptor beta chains from one sample, sequenced in a study of Ad26.COV2.S vaccination and SARS-CoV-2 variants. The protocol was immunoSEQ multiplex PCR, while the TCRdb copy is restricted to in-frame clones and leaves out a portion. The data contain some 450,000 clones, about 90% of them singletons. Sample: peripheral blood, taken in a trial of Ad26.COV2.S vaccine versus placebo. All receptors come from a person aged 18-65 years who received the Ad26.COV2.S COVID-19 vaccine or a placebo. Both conserved end residues are trimmed from each CDR3. The D gene is left open where the match is weak.

D gene: TRBD2
J gene: TRBJ2-7
V gene: TRBV24-1
CDR3 protein: ATSDLPSGRRH

D gene: -
J gene: TRBJ2-1
V gene: TRBV7-8
CDR3 protein: ASSSMRSYSVNEQF

D gene: TRBD1
J gene: TRBJ2-5
V gene: TRBV15
CDR3 protein: ATSGAPGQYQETQY

D gene: TRBD2
J gene: TRBJ2-1
V gene: TRBV11-3
CDR3 protein: ASSPGTSLVDEQF

D gene: -
J gene: TRBJ1-1
V gene: TRBV13
CDR3 protein: ASSSLRATEAF

D gene: TRBD2
J gene: TRBJ2-7
V gene: TRBV11-1
CDR3 protein: ASSKRTSGSYEQY

D gene: TRBD2
J gene: TRBJ2-1
V gene: TRBV14
CDR3 protein: ASSPSWTSGNSYYNEQF

D gene: TRBD2
J gene: TRBJ2-7
V gene: TRBV10-3
CDR3 protein: AISESREGREQY

D gene: TRBD2
J gene: TRBJ2-3
V gene: TRBV11-1
CDR3 protein: ASSGRLAAADTQY

D gene: TRBD1
J gene: TRBJ2-6
V gene: TRBV28
CDR3 protein: ASSLAGTGGFSGANVLT